Listed here are 24 T cell receptor beta chains from one sample, sequenced in a study of T-cell reconstitution after alpha-beta-depleted transplantation in children. Preparation of the TCRbeta library involved a method that used unique molecular identifiers. TCRdb reprocessed the PCR reads with MiXCR, giving one entry per CDR3 protein. The table lists roughly 200,000 distinct CDR3 sequences, 9.5% to 13% of them singletons, with roughly 27% in the top ten. Sequencing used PBMCs, obtained before TCRalphabeta/CD19-depleted stem cell transplant. Source of these receptors: a child younger than two with acute myeloid leukemia, due to receive a stem cell transplant.

The chain has TRBV19 and TRBJ1-1; D perhaps matches TRBD1 (5 bases). This CDR3 contains 13 residues. The germline V gene has CDR1 LNHDA and CDR2 SQIVND (reference sequence). V lost 5 bases and J lost 5, with 12 bases in between. The CDR3 is CASSLQEGTEAFF. CDR3 DNA: TGTGCCAGTAGTCTCCAAGAGGGGACTGAAGCTTTCTTT.

This clonotype has ten or more counts. V is TRBV5-1 and J is TRBJ2-7; a weak D match, TRBD1 (5 bases). V lost 4 bases, J lost 0 bases, and 8 bases lay in between. This CDR3 region has 13 residues. CDR1 SGHRS and CDR2 YFSETQ come from the germline V gene. The CDR3 DNA reads as TGCGCCAGCAGCACGGACAACTCCTACGAGCAGTACTTC. Amino acid sequence: CASSTDNSYEQYF.

This clonotype was seen repeatedly, ten times or more. The rearrangement links TRBV25-1 to TRBJ2-3; a possible D gene is TRBD1 (5 bases). The germline gives CDR1 MGHDK, CDR2 SYGVNS. The V end was cut by 4 bases, the J end by 9 bases, with 11 bases between. This CDR3 comprises 12 residues. CDR3 bases: TGTGCCAGCAGTGTTCAGGGTGGCACGCAGTATTTT. This sequence encodes CASSVQGGTQYF.

This clonotype was observed a few times. CDR3 amino acids: CASSSAGTLNYGYTF. The CDR3 DNA follows: TGTGCCAGCAGTTCTGCCGGGACCCTTAACTATGGCTACACCTTC. The rearrangement uses TRBV12-3 or TRBV12-4 and TRBJ1-2; possible D gene TRBD1, 5 bases. Trimming left V 4 bases short and J 1 base short, with 13 bases between. This CDR3 region has 15 residues.

This clonotype was detected a few times. This chain joins TRBV7-8 and TRBJ2-1; 7 nucleotides align to TRBD1. The germline CDR1 and CDR2 sequences are SGHVS and FQNEAQ. V was pared by 5 bases and J by 3 bases, with 10 bases of the junction left unmatched. The length of the CDR3 is 16 residues. This chain's CDR3 is CASSTLGTALYNEQFF. In DNA form, the CDR3 reads TGTGCCAGCAGCACCCTCGGGACAGCACTCTACAATGAGCAGTTCTTC.

This clonotype was seen repeatedly, ten times or more. This chain connects TRBV19 to TRBJ2-7; D may be TRBD1 (5 bases). The germline V and J ends were trimmed by 4 bases and 1 base, with 8 bases remaining between them. Germline CDR1 reads LNHDA; CDR2 reads SQIVND (reference sequence). This CDR3 is built from 13 residues. CDR3 DNA sequence: TGTGCCAGTAGTAAGGGGCTTTCCTACGAGCAGTACTTC. This codes for CASSKGLSYEQYF. The full variable domain, with the rest looked up from reference TRBV19 and TRBJ2-7, is DGGITQSPKYLFRKEGQNVTLSCEQNLNHDAMYWYRQDPGQGLRLIYYSQIVNDFQKGDIAEGYSVSREKKESFPLTVTSAQKNPTAFYLCASSKGLSYEQYFGPGTRLTVT.

This clonotype came up many times. The rearrangement links TRBV7-9 to TRBJ2-7; a possible D gene is TRBD1 (6 bases). The CDR3 has 14 residues. Germline-derived CDR1 and CDR2 are SEHNR and FQNEAQ (reference sequence). Trimming stripped 5 bases from V and 5 bases from J, with 16 bases between. In DNA, the CDR3 is TGTGCCAGCAGCAGACGGACAGACAGCAACGAGCAGTACTTC. It is translated as CASSRRTDSNEQYF.

This clonotype was seen ten or more times. The chain couples TRBV20-1 to TRBJ2-3; D remains unclear. The germline V gene encodes CDR1 DFQATT and CDR2 SNEGSKA (reference sequence). The V end was cut by 5 bases, the J end by 0 bases, with 6 bases between. The CDR3 is 12 residues long. The CDR3: CSAFSSTDTQYF. The CDR3 coding sequence is TGCAGTGCTTTTTCTAGCACAGATACGCAGTATTTT.

Many counts were recorded for this clonotype. This chain uses TRBV6-1 with TRBJ2-1; D remains ambiguous. The CDR3 has 13 amino acids. Germline V lookup: CDR1 MNHNS, CDR2 SASEGT. V gave up 4 bases and J gave up 12 bases, with 16 bases separating them. The CDR3 nucleotides are TGTGCCAGCAGTGTCGACCCGCCCAACAGGCAGTTCTTC. It yields the protein CASSVDPPNRQFF.

There are many counts of this clonotype. The rearrangement links TRBV12-3 or TRBV12-4 to TRBJ1-2; D gene uncertain. V gave up 5 bases and J gave up 7 bases, with 11 bases separating them. CDR3 length equals 12 residues. This chain's CDR3 is CASSPGPSGYTF. The DNA for the CDR3 is TGTGCCAGCAGTCCAGGACCTAGTGGCTACACCTTC.

This clonotype was seen repeatedly, ten times or more. The V call is TRBV7-2, the J call TRBJ1-5, with 7 bases matching TRBD1. This CDR3 has 14 amino acids. Trimming at V came to 4 bases and at J to 6 bases, leaving 6 bases not matched to a gene. Germline V gene data show CDR1 as SGHTA and CDR2 as FQGNSA. CDR3 amino acids: CASSSDRAIQPQHF. The CDR3 DNA sequence: TGTGCCAGCAGCTCCGACAGGGCGATTCAGCCCCAGCATTTT.

In its sample, this clonotype was seen many times. The chain carries TRBV12-3 or TRBV12-4 and TRBJ1-2, with 7 bases identical to TRBD1. This CDR3 has 13 amino acids. The V gene end was trimmed by 7 bases and the J gene end by 2 bases; junction bases not matched to a gene: 4. CDR3 protein: CASNLQGNYGYTF. The CDR3 DNA is TGTGCCAGCAACCTACAGGGGAACTATGGCTACACCTTC.

This clonotype was recorded many times. The J gene is TRBJ2-7, the V gene TRBV24-1; the D gene is possibly TRBD2 (6 bases). V shed 0 bases and J shed 2 bases, with 10 bases lying between them. CDR3 length: 15 amino acids. From germline, CDR1 is KGHDR and CDR2 SFDVKD. This CDR3 is CATSDLRDFPYEQYF. The CDR3 DNA sequence: TGTGCCACCAGTGATTTGAGGGACTTTCCCTACGAGCAGTACTTC.

Note on this clonotype: A read error may explain this, as a much larger clone is one base away. The chain recombines TRBV5-1 with TRBJ1-1; D is unresolved. In germline, CDR1 is SGHRS, CDR2 YFSETQ. The CDR3 totals 14 residues. The V end lost 2 bases, the J end lost 4 bases, and 12 bases lay between the germline ends. The CDR3 reads CASSFREAGTEAFF. Here the CDR3 DNA reads TGCGCCAGCAGCTTTCGAGAGGCTGGCACTGAAGCTTTCTTT. The variable domain in full, with the rest retrieved from reference TRBV5-1 and TRBJ1-1, is KAGVTQTPRYLIKTRGQQVTLSCSPISGHRSVSWYQQTPGQGLQFLFEYFSETQRNKGNFPGRFSGRQFSNSRSEMNVSTLELGDSALYLCASSFREAGTEAFFGQGTRLTVV.

This clonotype came up many times. The J gene is TRBJ2-7, the V gene TRBV28, with a weak D call TRBD2 (5 bases). CDR1 MDHEN and CDR2 SYDVKM come from the germline V gene. V was cut by 8 bases and J by 4 bases, with 12 bases left in between. This CDR3 is 12 amino acids long. CDR3 protein: CASAAGAYEQYF. The DNA for the CDR3 is TGTGCCAGCGCGGCGGGCGCTTACGAGCAGTACTTC.

Ten or more counts support this clonotype. The chain has TRBV28 and TRBJ2-1, with no clear D. The V gene lost 5 bases and the J gene lost 1 base, with 6 bases spanning the gap. From germline, CDR1 is MDHEN and CDR2 SYDVKM. CDR3 length equals 13 residues. CDR3 nucleotides: TGTGCCAGCAGTCGGGTTTCCTACAATGAGCAGTTCTTC. It codes for CASSRVSYNEQFF.

This clonotype occurred many times. This chain connects TRBV11-2 to TRBJ2-3; no firm D call. Trimming took off 1 base at V and 2 bases at J, with 13 bases between the two ends. In germline, CDR1 is SGHAT, CDR2 FQNNGV. This CDR3 region has 16 residues. The CDR3 is CASSLGDSMITDTQYF. The CDR3, as DNA: TGTGCCAGCAGCTTAGGGGATAGCATGATCACAGATACGCAGTATTTT.

This clonotype was counted many times. This chain joins TRBV5-1 and TRBJ2-5; D gene uncertain. V lost 0 bases to trimming and J lost 1 base, with 10 bases between them. Germline V gene sequence: CDR1 SGHRS, CDR2 YFSETQ. This CDR3 is built from 15 residues. DNA for the CDR3: TGCGCCAGCAGCTTGGCCTGGCAGCCCCAAGAGACCCAGTACTTC. This sequence encodes CASSLAWQPQETQYF.

Many counts were recorded for this clonotype. The rearrangement joins TRBV12-3 or TRBV12-4 to TRBJ1-1; D is possibly TRBD1 (5 bases). The V end was cut by 4 bases, the J end by 0 bases, with 6 bases between. The CDR3 is made up of 13 amino acids. CDR3 nucleotide sequence: TGTGCCAGCAGTTCGACAGTGAACACTGAAGCTTTCTTT. This encodes CASSSTVNTEAFF.

The sample holds many counts of this clonotype. The V call is TRBV24-1, the J call TRBJ2-1; tentative D call: TRBD2 (5 bases). This CDR3 region has 17 residues. CDR1 and CDR2 (germline): KGHDR, SFDVKD. V shed 10 bases and J shed 3 bases, with 24 bases lying between them. The CDR3 protein is CATQPSPGERNYNEQFF. In nucleotides, the CDR3 is TGTGCCACGCAACCCTCACCGGGCGAGCGGAACTACAATGAGCAGTTCTTC.

This clonotype showed up just a few times. CDR3 protein: CASSVGPGGQLNQPQHF. The CDR3 DNA follows: TGTGCCAGCAGCGTTGGGCCAGGGGGACAGCTGAATCAGCCCCAGCATTTT. The rearrangement joins TRBV9 to TRBJ1-5, with 7 bases fitting TRBD1. With V trimmed by 2 bases and J by 4 bases, 12 bases remained unmatched. The germline V gene encodes CDR1 SGDLS and CDR2 YYNGEE. There are 17 residues in the CDR3.

This clonotype has a count of ten or more. The chain recombines TRBV10-1 with TRBJ2-5; 9 bases match TRBD1. V lost 3 bases to trimming and J lost 4 bases; unmatched junction nucleotides: 6. The germline V gene encodes CDR1 WNHNN and CDR2 SYGVQD (reference sequence). The CDR3 covers 15 residues. Here the CDR3 DNA reads TGCGCCAGCAGTGAAACCACAGGGGGCTTAGAGACCCAGTACTTC. This gives the protein CASSETTGGLETQYF.

This clonotype was seen many times. This chain links TRBV20-1 with TRBJ2-4; 7 bases are shared with TRBD1. With 0 bases clipped from V and 0 bases from J, the junction kept 2 bases outside the gene matches. The germline V gene has CDR1 DFQATT and CDR2 SNEGSKA (reference sequence). The CDR3 is 15 amino acids. The CDR3 region is CSAREGQLAKNIQYF. CDR3 bases: TGCAGTGCTAGAGAGGGACAGCTAGCCAAAAACATTCAGTACTTC.

The chain carries TRBV5-1 and TRBJ2-2, with D possibly TRBD2 on 6 matching bases. The CDR3 consists of 15 residues. Trimming removed 2 bases from V and 2 bases from J, with 10 bases in between. Looked up from germline, CDR1 is SGHRS and CDR2 is YFSETQ. The CDR3: CASSFGTFNTGELFF. In DNA form, the CDR3 reads TGCGCCAGCAGCTTCGGGACTTTCAACACCGGGGAGCTGTTTTTT.